These T cell receptor beta chains were read from a single sample in a study of T cell clonotyping in hematopoietic cell transplantation. Data came from immunoSEQ multiplex PCR; TCRdb stores just in-frame clones and leaves some out. Here the sample spans 35,000 to 45,000 clones, 90% to 95% being singletons. Sequenced material: peripheral blood mononuclear cells. The source of these receptors is a woman between 45 and 65 years old in good health. Some clones in this sample may be carry-over from other donors' samples. Each CDR3 is given with its conserved first and last residue. Each record gives: V gene, J gene, D gene, clone size, CDR3 DNA, CDR3 protein. D genes are given only for firm matches. The listing skips clone size in some rows; elsewhere it reads once, few, many or a size class.

V gene: TRBV25-1; J gene: TRBJ1-2; D gene: .; clone size: .; CDR3 DNA: TGTGCCAGCAGTGAGTACGGGGCCGTTCATGGTTACACCTTC; CDR3 protein: CASSEYGAVHGYTF
V gene: TRBV23-1; J gene: TRBJ2-5; D gene: .; clone size: .; CDR3 DNA: .; CDR3 protein: CASSQSVGQGAGLYF
V gene: TRBV10-2; J gene: TRBJ2-7; D gene: .; clone size: .; CDR3 DNA: TGCGCCAGCAGTGAATCTCTCTACGAGCAGTACTTC; CDR3 protein: CASSESLYEQYF
V gene: TRBV6-6; J gene: TRBJ2-5; D gene: TRBD2; clone size: .; CDR3 DNA: TGTGCCAGCAGTTACGAGCGGGGGGCGGGGGAGACCCAGTACTTC; CDR3 protein: CASSYERGAGETQYF
V gene: TRBV4-1; J gene: TRBJ1-2; D gene: .; clone size: .; CDR3 DNA: TGCGCCAGCAGCCAAGATTTAAGGGAGTGGAGTACCTTC; CDR3 protein: CASSQDLREWSTF
V gene: TRBV27; J gene: TRBJ1-4; D gene: .; clone size: once; CDR3 DNA: TGTGCCAGCAGGGACACTAATGAAAAACTGTTTTTT; CDR3 protein: CASRDTNEKLFF
V gene: TRBV11-2; J gene: TRBJ1-1; D gene: .; clone size: .; CDR3 DNA: TGTGCCAGCACCCAGGAGTATAGCAGGACTGAAGCTTTCTTT; CDR3 protein: CASTQEYSRTEAFF
V gene: TRBV4-2; J gene: TRBJ2-1; D gene: TRBD2; clone size: .; CDR3 DNA: TGTGCCAGCAGCCATTCGGGGGGGAAGTACAATGAGCAGTTCTTC; CDR3 protein: CASSHSGGKYNEQFF
V gene: TRBV10-3; J gene: TRBJ1-1; D gene: .; clone size: .; CDR3 DNA: TGTGCCGCACACTATAGTTTGAACACTGAAGCTTTCTTT; CDR3 protein: CAAHYSLNTEAFF
V gene: TRBV27; J gene: TRBJ1-2; D gene: TRBD1; clone size: .; CDR3 DNA: TGTGCCAGCAGGAAGACAGGGGGCAACTATGGCTACACCTTC; CDR3 protein: CASRKTGGNYGYTF
V gene: TRBV5-1; J gene: TRBJ2-7; D gene: TRBD1; clone size: few; CDR3 DNA: TGCGCCAGCAGCAATTTCCGGACAGGTGGGGGCGAGCAGTACTTC; CDR3 protein: CASSNFRTGGGEQYF
V gene: TRBV19; J gene: TRBJ2-3; D gene: .; clone size: .; CDR3 DNA: TGTGCCAGTAACCAAAACACAGATACGCAGTATTTT; CDR3 protein: CASNQNTDTQYF
V gene: TRBV19; J gene: TRBJ2-7; D gene: .; clone size: .; CDR3 DNA: TGTGCCAGTAGTCCCGGACGGATTTCCTACGAGCAGTACTTC; CDR3 protein: CASSPGRISYEQYF
V gene: TRBV5-1; J gene: TRBJ1-2; D gene: .; clone size: .; CDR3 DNA: TGCGCCAGCAGCTTAGGGGGTGCCAACTATGGCTACACCTTC; CDR3 protein: CASSLGGANYGYTF
V gene: TRBV2; J gene: TRBJ1-6; D gene: .; clone size: .; CDR3 DNA: TGTGCCAGCAGTGTGTACAGCGATTCACCCCTCCACTTT; CDR3 protein: CASSVYSDSPLHF
V gene: TRBV27; J gene: TRBJ1-2; D gene: .; clone size: .; CDR3 DNA: TGTGCCAGCAGCCGGGGGGCAGGGTACTATGGCTACACCTTC; CDR3 protein: CASSRGAGYYGYTF
V gene: TRBV19; J gene: TRBJ2-2; D gene: TRBD2; clone size: .; CDR3 DNA: TGTGCCAGTATGACGACTAGCGGAGATAACACCGGGGAGCTGTTTTTT; CDR3 protein: CASMTTSGDNTGELFF
V gene: TRBV6-5; J gene: TRBJ1-5; D gene: .; clone size: once; CDR3 DNA: TGTGCCAGCAGTCAGGACAGAAACAATCAGCCCCAGCATTTT; CDR3 protein: CASSQDRNNQPQHF
V gene: TRBV30; J gene: TRBJ1-2; D gene: .; clone size: .; CDR3 DNA: TGTGCCTGGAGTCCACGAGACAACGGCTACACCTTC; CDR3 protein: CAWSPRDNGYTF
V gene: TRBV7-6; J gene: TRBJ2-5; D gene: .; clone size: .; CDR3 DNA: TGTGCCAGCAGCTTAGAGACCCAGTACTTC; CDR3 protein: CASSLETQYF
V gene: TRBV11-3; J gene: TRBJ2-7; D gene: TRBD2; clone size: once; CDR3 DNA: TGTGCCAGCAGCTTGGGAGGGGAAGAGGGCTACGAGCAGTACTTC; CDR3 protein: CASSLGGEEGYEQYF
V gene: TRBV6-5; J gene: TRBJ2-3; D gene: .; clone size: .; CDR3 DNA: TGTGCCAGCAGTTACTCCTCTGCACTGGGCACAGATACGCAGTATTTT; CDR3 protein: CASSYSSALGTDTQYF
V gene: TRBV9; J gene: TRBJ1-6; D gene: .; clone size: .; CDR3 DNA: TGTGCCAGCAGCGTAGGGAACAGGGATAATTCACCCCTCCACTTT; CDR3 protein: CASSVGNRDNSPLHF
V gene: TRBV4-3; J gene: TRBJ1-6; D gene: .; clone size: .; CDR3 DNA: TGCGCCAGCAGCCAAGAGGCACGGCAAAGTAATTCACCCCTCCACTTT; CDR3 protein: CASSQEARQSNSPLHF
V gene: TRBV4-3; J gene: TRBJ1-5; D gene: .; clone size: .; CDR3 DNA: TGCGCCAGCAGCCTGATAAACGGTCAGCCCCAGCATTTT; CDR3 protein: CASSLINGQPQHF
V gene: TRBV4-2; J gene: TRBJ1-6; D gene: .; clone size: .; CDR3 DNA: TGTGCCAGCAGCCAATCACAGGGAGCTCAGAGTGGCCTCCACTTT; CDR3 protein: CASSQSQGAQSGLHF